The 30 T cell receptor beta chains given below trace back to one sample, sequenced in a study of CXCR3-negative and CXCR3-positive naive CD8 T cells. In preparing the TRB cDNA libraries, 5' RACE with UMI labels was used. TCRdb re-called the 5' RACE reads; every CDR3 protein appears as one record, without DNA. This table lists tens of thousands of distinct CDR3 sequences. Specimen: naive CXCR3- CD8+ T cells from blood. Subset defined: CD45RO-CCR7+CD27+CD95- naive CD8+ T cells lacking CXCR3 (TNR3-). Every receptor here comes from a human donor in good health. Some clones in this sample may be carry-over from other donors' samples.

The chain is built from TRBV4-3 and TRBJ1-5; there is no DNA to check the TCRdb D call of TRBD1. In germline, CDR1 is LGHNA, CDR2 YSLEER. The CDR3 loop spans 17 amino acids. The CDR3 sequence: CASSQNGATGLYQPQHF.

The rearrangement uses TRBV6-5 and TRBJ1-2; TCRdb's D gene call, TRBD1, goes unchecked for lack of DNA. Per germline, CDR1 MNHEY and CDR2 SVGAGI. The CDR3 has 13 residues. CDR3 amino acids: CASRSTHRDRDFF.

This chain connects TRBV12-3 or TRBV12-4 to TRBJ2-1; TCRdb lists TRBD2, though no DNA is available to test this call. This CDR3 spans 17 amino acids. This CDR3 is CASPTGRGGLSYNEQFF.

The chain has TRBV13 and TRBJ2-5; the TCRdb D gene call, TRBD1, has no DNA to confirm it. The germline CDR1 and CDR2 sequences are PRHDT and FYEKMQ (reference sequence). This CDR3 region has 16 residues. CDR3 loop: CASSPRSRTFQETQYF.

The chain uses TRBV29-1 and TRBJ2-7; the D call from TCRdb, TRBD1, cannot be confirmed without DNA. This CDR3 contains 13 residues. CDR1 and CDR2 from the germline V gene are SQVTM and ANQGSEA. The CDR3 spells CSVETGGAYEQYF.

The chain uses TRBV21-1 and TRBJ1-5; TCRdb names TRBD1, which stays unverified in the absence of DNA. TRBV21-1 is a pseudogene locus. The CDR3 has 18 residues. This CDR3 is CASSKEKGLDRVYQPQHF.

The V and J genes are TRBV25-1 and TRBJ2-7; TCRdb calls TRBD2, which cannot be checked without DNA. Germline CDR1 MGHDK, CDR2 SYGVNS. This CDR3 has 15 amino acids. This chain's CDR3 is CASSEWGEGIYEQYF.

The gene calls are TRBV5-1 and TRBJ2-1. Looked up from germline, CDR1 is SGHRS and CDR2 is YFSETQ. The CDR3 sequence is 17 residues long. The CDR3 here is CASSLSYRGAFYNEQFF.

The chain has TRBV14 and TRBJ2-1; absent DNA, TCRdb's TRBD1 call cannot be checked. Germline V gene lookup returns CDR1 SGHDN and CDR2 FVKESK. The CDR3 is 15 amino acids. The CDR3 loop is CASSQLPHRENEQFF.

This clonotype ranks as medium-sized in terms of frequency. The chain uses TRBV29-1 and TRBJ1-2; as DNA is missing, the TRBD1 call by TCRdb cannot be tested. This CDR3 is 13 amino acids long. The germline V gene has CDR1 SQVTM and CDR2 ANQGSEA. CDR3 residues: CSVLGQTNYGYTF. Complete variable domain (other parts from reference TRBV29-1 and TRBJ1-2): SAVISQKPSRDICQRGTSLTIQCQVDSQVTMMFWYRQQPGQSLTLIATANQGSEATYESGFVIDKFPISRPNLTFSTLTVSNMSPEDSSIYLCSVLGQTNYGYTFGSGTRLTVV.

The chain combines TRBV4-1 with TRBJ2-7. This CDR3 contains 14 residues. Germline CDR1 and CDR2: MGHRA and YSYEKL. CDR3 loop: CASSLSGSSYEQYF.

The rearrangement joins TRBV20-1 to TRBJ2-3; TCRdb's D call of TRBD1 is untestable without DNA. Germline assignment: CDR1 DFQATT and CDR2 SNEGSKA (reference sequence). This CDR3 has 14 amino acids. The chain's CDR3 is CSASGGLYSDTQYF.

The chain has TRBV20-1 and TRBJ2-7; as DNA is missing, the TRBD2 call by TCRdb cannot be tested. This CDR3 is built from 16 residues. Germline V lookup: CDR1 DFQATT, CDR2 SNEGSKA (reference sequence). The CDR3 protein is CSASQAGASDIYEQYF.

The V gene is TRBV12-3 or TRBV12-4, the J gene TRBJ2-5; TCRdb selects TRBD1, and the lack of DNA leaves this call unchecked. The length of the CDR3 is 19 residues. The CDR3 spells CASSLSRGQGAHRGETQYF.

The chain is built from TRBV7-9 and TRBJ2-5; TCRdb proposes TRBD2, but this gene call is untestable without DNA. Germline V CDR1 and CDR2: SEHNR, FQNEAQ (reference sequence). The CDR3 spans 17 residues. The CDR3 loop reads CASSDRLALLNQETQYF.

V gene TRBV6-5 combines with J gene TRBJ2-7; TCRdb reports TRBD1, a call that lacks DNA to check it against. The CDR3 is 14 residues long. Per the germline V gene, CDR1 is MNHEY and CDR2 is SVGAGI. CDR3 sequence reads: CASSSDRAGDEQYF.

The genes are TRBV29-1 and TRBJ2-7; TCRdb's D call, TRBD2, is unchecked because there is no DNA. Germline V gene lookup returns CDR1 SQVTM and CDR2 ANQGSEA. The CDR3 is made up of 13 amino acids. The CDR3 region is CSVGARDSYEQYF.

This chain links TRBV7-2 with TRBJ2-5. CDR1 is SGHTA and CDR2 is FQGNSA in the germline V gene. There are 16 residues in the CDR3. CDR3: CASSFIHLKQQETQYF. Complete variable domain (other parts from reference TRBV7-2 and TRBJ2-5): GAGVSQSPSNKVTEKGKDVELRCDPISGHTALYWYRQSLGQGLEFLIYFQGNSAPDKSGLPSDRFSAERTGGSVSTLTIQRTQQEDSAVYLCASSFIHLKQQETQYFGPGTRLLVL.

The chain combines TRBV11-2 with TRBJ2-1; as DNA is missing, the TRBD1 call by TCRdb cannot be tested. This CDR3 is 14 amino acids long. The germline CDR1 and CDR2 sequences are SGHAT and FQNNGV. CDR3 amino acids: CASIHRGGYNEQFF.

The rearrangement links TRBV5-6 to TRBJ2-7. This CDR3 is 14 amino acids long. In germline, CDR1 is SGHDT, CDR2 YYEEEE. The CDR3 spells CASSLSRGVYEQYF.

CDR3 residues: CSARVTSGGAEEQFF. The gene calls are TRBV20-1 and TRBJ2-1; TCRdb's D call of TRBD1 is untestable without DNA. The CDR3 has 15 amino acids. Germline V gene sequence: CDR1 DFQATT, CDR2 SNEGSKA (reference sequence).

The chain carries TRBV29-1 and TRBJ2-7; checking the TCRdb D call of TRBD1 is not possible without DNA. This CDR3 has 12 amino acids. Germline values: CDR1 SQVTM, CDR2 ANQGSEA. The CDR3 is CSVGQGGSEQYF.

V gene TRBV12-3 or TRBV12-4 combines with J gene TRBJ2-3; TCRdb outputs TRBD2, but without DNA this stays unchecked. CDR3 size: 16 residues. The CDR3 reads CASSLAGAPSTDTQYF.

The chain has TRBV28 and TRBJ2-1; TCRdb outputs TRBD1, but without DNA this stays unchecked. Per the germline V gene, CDR1 is MDHEN and CDR2 is SYDVKM. CDR3 length equals 17 residues. The CDR3 reads CASSFRGGLSSYNEQFF.

The chain uses TRBV9 and TRBJ2-1; without DNA, the TCRdb call of TRBD2 cannot be checked. Germline V gives CDR1 SGDLS, CDR2 YYNGEE. This CDR3 region has 15 residues. CDR3 sequence reads: CASSVVAGPLHEQFF.

The V and J genes are TRBV7-6 and TRBJ2-2. The CDR3 sequence is 15 residues long. Germline CDR1 and CDR2: SGHVS and FNYEAQ. CDR3 amino acids: CASSSSTWGTGELFF.

By frequency, this clonotype is medium-sized. The V gene is TRBV5-1, the J gene TRBJ2-3; TCRdb selects TRBD1, and the lack of DNA leaves this call unchecked. Germline CDR1 reads SGHRS; CDR2 reads YFSETQ. The CDR3 is 14 amino acids. The CDR3 here is CASSPWGGTDTQYF.

The chain is built from TRBV7-6 and TRBJ2-1; absent DNA, TCRdb's TRBD1 call cannot be checked. The CDR3 length is 15 residues. Germline CDR1 is SGHVS and CDR2 is FNYEAQ. The chain's CDR3 is CASSSPGTGDNEQFF.

The genes are TRBV6-5 and TRBJ2-5. The CDR3 sequence is 13 residues long. CDR1 and CDR2 (germline): MNHEY, SVGAGI. The CDR3 is CASSYGLQETQYF.

The V and J genes are TRBV7-2 and TRBJ2-3; TCRdb's assignment of TRBD2 cannot be checked, as there is no DNA. CDR3 length: 16 residues. Germline CDR1 SGHTA, CDR2 FQGNSA. CDR3 region: CASSRPGLAVVDTQYF.